What follows describes a single T cell receptor (beta chain). With V trimmed by 1 base and J by 3 bases, 3 bases remained unmatched. Germline CDR1 and CDR2: SEHNR and FQNEAQ (reference sequence). This CDR3 is 14 amino acids long. This entry belongs to a study of blood T cell repertoires in COVID-19. Study summary: Collection of acute and convalescent COVID-19 samples took place in the United States, Italy and Spain.

TCRdb's table, derived via immunoSEQ multiplex PCR, lists solely in-frame clones and lacks some. Here the sample spans some 21,000 clones, 80% to 95% being singletons. The origin of this receptor is a human donor in a cohort sampled during active COVID-19. J is TRBJ2-7 and V is TRBV7-9, with 7 bases fitting TRBD1. The sequencing input was peripheral blood. CDR3 sequence: CASSLGHRGYEQYF. The CDR3 DNA is TGTGCCAGCAGCTTAGGACACAGGGGCTACGAGCAGTACTTC.